The entry that follows covers one T cell receptor beta chain sequence. The target of this receptor is not known. No per-base quality is available; no much larger clone lies one base away. Genomic DNA was extracted with the Qiagen DNeasy kit from unsorted PBMCs and from negatively selected CD4+ and CD8+ fractions. TCR beta CDR3 regions were amplified by immunoSEQ multiplex PCR using primers annealing to V and J segments. A synthetic immune receptor repertoire was used to minimize amplification bias, and remaining bias was computationally removed after sequencing. The study's own analysis went as follows. Custom Python scripts were used to quantify repertoire diversity as the Shannon entropy index. The unsorted, CD4+ and CD8+ repertoires were each analyzed separately, with the exception of combined analyses, where CD4+ and CD8+ sequences were merged in silico. Clonal expansion was defined as at least a 2-fold frequency increase after treatment relative to C1D1, with a pseudocount of 0.5 for undetected baseline clones. Singleton clones were defined as clones with 0 or 1 copy at C1D1, and non-singleton clones were defined as clones with 2 or more copies. By matching protein sequences in sorted samples from the same patient, clones expanded in unsorted samples were annotated as CD4+, CD8+ or unknown. Wilcoxon tests on paired samples were used to test changes in diversity from C1D1 to C4D1. TCRdb provides this immuneACCESS table in a form limited to in-frame rearrangements. Some clones are lacking; in checked studies, under half of them reflect an unresolved V gene, and why the rest are absent is not known. V and J calls and clone size come straight from that table; D and trimming were deduced from the DNA. For this sample there are about 41,000 clones; around two thirds appear just once. Clones ranked in the top ten supply approximately 2.6% of the sample.

These data originate in a study of PD-1 blockade in classical Hodgkin lymphoma (dated by TCRdb to about 2020). With respect to the entire study: Nivolumab dosing was 3 mg/kg intravenously every 2 weeks, continuing until either disease progression or unacceptable toxicity. A peripheral blood immune signature of response to PD-1 blockade in classical Hodgkin lymphoma was defined using TCR beta sequencing and CyTOF.

The full study reports these points: Trial patients achieving complete response had baseline diversity similar to newly diagnosed patients, whereas partial responders and progressors had significantly lower diversity. The study was restricted to a single clinical trial cohort, and the causes of repertoire differences, possibly disease activity or prior therapy, were left undefined. By C4D1, a significant rise was seen in CD4+ TCR diversity but not in CD8+ TCR diversity (p=0.0027 vs p=0.16), and the rise was most apparent among complete responders (p=0.02). Baseline TCR diversity was reported to be lower in newly diagnosed patients than in healthy donors, and even lower in relapsed/refractory patients. Lower diversity was seen in patients whose nivolumab began less than 1 year after ASCT, and these patients were left out of later analyses so that immune reconstitution would not confound the results.

Sample time point, as interpreted from the label and publication: cycle 4 day 1 (C4D1), after 6 weeks of nivolumab. Every trial patient had relapsed after autologous stem cell transplantation, and cohorts A, B and C differed in prior brentuximab vedotin exposure. A total of 56 patients with relapsed/refractory classical Hodgkin lymphoma made up the trial cohort, and each patient's best overall response was complete response, partial response or progressive disease. Trial patients were treated with single-agent nivolumab in the multi-cohort phase II CheckMate 205 trial. An independent review committee assessed best overall response by applying the 2007 International Working Group response criteria. Trial PBMCs were collected just before the start of nivolumab (C1D1) and during therapy at cycle 2 day 1 and cycle 4 day 1. After peripheral blood was drawn into 8 mL Vacutainer Cell Preparation Tubes, PBMCs were isolated by centrifugation and then cryopreserved.

The clonotype was recovered from a human donor with classical Hodgkin lymphoma. The material sequenced was peripheral blood mononuclear cells (PBMCs), taken before the fourth cycle of nivolumab.

The nucleotide sequence is TGTGCCAGCTCGTTTTTTGTCGGTCCGACTAGCGGGGGTCTCCCCCAAGAGACCCAGTACTTC. This gives the protein CASSFFVGPTSGGLPQETQYF. The V and J segments used are TRBV2 and TRBJ2-5, with 12 junctional bases fitting TRBD2. From V the trimming removes 8 bases and from J it removes 1 base, while the gene matches leave 23 bases of the junction unaccounted for. The germline V gene sets CDR1 to SNHLY and CDR2 to FYNNEI. Counted from cysteine to phenylalanine, this CDR3 has 21 amino acids. The sequence is cut down to CDR3 DNA, 63 bases in frame from base 1.